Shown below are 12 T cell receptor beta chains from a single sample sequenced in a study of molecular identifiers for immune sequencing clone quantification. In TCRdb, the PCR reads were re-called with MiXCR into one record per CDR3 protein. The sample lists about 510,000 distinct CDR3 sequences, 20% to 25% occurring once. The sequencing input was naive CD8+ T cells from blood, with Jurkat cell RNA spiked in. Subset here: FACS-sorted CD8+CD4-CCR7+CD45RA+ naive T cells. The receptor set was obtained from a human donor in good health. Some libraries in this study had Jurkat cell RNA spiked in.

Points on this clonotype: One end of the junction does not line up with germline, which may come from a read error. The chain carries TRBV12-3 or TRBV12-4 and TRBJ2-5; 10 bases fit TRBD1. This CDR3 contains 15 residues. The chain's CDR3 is CASSRDRGHQETQCF. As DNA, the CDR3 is TGTGCCAGCAGTCGGGACAGGGGCCACCAAGAGACCCAGTGCTTC.

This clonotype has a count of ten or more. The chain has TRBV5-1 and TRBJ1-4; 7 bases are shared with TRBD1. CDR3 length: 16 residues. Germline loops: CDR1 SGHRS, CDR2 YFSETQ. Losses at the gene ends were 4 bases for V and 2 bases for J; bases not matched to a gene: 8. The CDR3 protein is CASSDPGGTTNEKLFF. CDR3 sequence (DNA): TGCGCCAGCAGCGACCCAGGGGGTACCACTAATGAAAAACTGTTTTTT.

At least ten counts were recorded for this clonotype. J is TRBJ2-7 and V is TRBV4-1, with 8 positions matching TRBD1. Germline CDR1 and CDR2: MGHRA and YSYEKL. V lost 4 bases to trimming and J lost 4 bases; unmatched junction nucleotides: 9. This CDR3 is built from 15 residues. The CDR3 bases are TGCGCCAGCAGCCCCCAGGGCAGGGGGCTGTACGAGCAGTACTTC. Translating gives CASSPQGRGLYEQYF.

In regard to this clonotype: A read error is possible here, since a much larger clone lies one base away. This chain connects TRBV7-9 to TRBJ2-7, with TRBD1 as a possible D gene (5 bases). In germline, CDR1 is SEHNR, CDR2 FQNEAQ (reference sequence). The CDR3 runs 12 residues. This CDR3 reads CASSYGAGEQNF. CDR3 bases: TGTGCCAGCAGCTATGGGGCAGGAGAGCAGAACTTC.

CDR3 residues: CASSPPGLQETQYF. The CDR3 DNA reads as TGTGCCAGCAGCCCGCCGGGGCTGCAAGAGACCCAGTACTTC. V is TRBV12-3 or TRBV12-4 and J is TRBJ2-5, with D possibly being TRBD1 or TRBD2 (5 bases each). The CDR3 loop spans 14 amino acids. V was clipped by 6 bases and J by 2 bases, with 13 bases between them.

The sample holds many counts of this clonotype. Here the CDR3 reads CASSGYAGQPQHF. The CDR3 DNA is TGTGCCAGCAGTGGCTATGCGGGCCAGCCCCAGCATTTT. The chain carries TRBV7-2 and TRBJ1-5; the D is unclear. Germline V gene data show CDR1 as SGHTA and CDR2 as FQGNSA. The CDR3 is 13 residues long. V gave up 6 bases and J gave up 7 bases, with 13 bases separating them.

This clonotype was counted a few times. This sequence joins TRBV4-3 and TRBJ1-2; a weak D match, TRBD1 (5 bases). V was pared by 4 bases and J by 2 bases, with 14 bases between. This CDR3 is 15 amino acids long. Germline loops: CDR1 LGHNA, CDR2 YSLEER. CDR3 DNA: TGCGCCAGCAGCCGCGGCAGGGTATCCAACTATGGCTACACCTTC. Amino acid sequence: CASSRGRVSNYGYTF.

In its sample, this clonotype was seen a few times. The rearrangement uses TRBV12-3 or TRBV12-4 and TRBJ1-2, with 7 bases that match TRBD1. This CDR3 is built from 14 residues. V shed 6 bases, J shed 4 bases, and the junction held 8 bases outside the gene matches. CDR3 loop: CASRPSGTAYGYTF. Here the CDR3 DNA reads TGTGCCAGCAGGCCATCCGGGACAGCCTATGGCTACACCTTC.

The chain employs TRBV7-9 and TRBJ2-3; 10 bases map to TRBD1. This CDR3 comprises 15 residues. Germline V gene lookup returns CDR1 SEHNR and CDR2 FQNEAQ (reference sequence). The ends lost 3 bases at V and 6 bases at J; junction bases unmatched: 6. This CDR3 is CASSFPGQGRDTQYF. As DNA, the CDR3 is TGTGCCAGCAGCTTCCCGGGACAGGGGAGGGATACGCAGTATTTT.

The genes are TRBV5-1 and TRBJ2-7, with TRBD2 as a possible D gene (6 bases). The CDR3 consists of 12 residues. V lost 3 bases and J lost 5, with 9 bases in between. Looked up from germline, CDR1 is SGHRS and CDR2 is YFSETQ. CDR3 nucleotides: TGCGCCAGCAGCTGGGGGACTGACGAGCAGTACTTC. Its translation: CASSWGTDEQYF.

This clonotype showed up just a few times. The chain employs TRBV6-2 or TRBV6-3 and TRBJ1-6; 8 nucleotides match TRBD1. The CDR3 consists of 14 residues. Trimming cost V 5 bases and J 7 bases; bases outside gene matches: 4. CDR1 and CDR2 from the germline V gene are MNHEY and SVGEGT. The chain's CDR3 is CASSGQGVNSPLHF. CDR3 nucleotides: TGTGCCAGCAGTGGACAGGGAGTCAATTCACCCCTCCACTTT.

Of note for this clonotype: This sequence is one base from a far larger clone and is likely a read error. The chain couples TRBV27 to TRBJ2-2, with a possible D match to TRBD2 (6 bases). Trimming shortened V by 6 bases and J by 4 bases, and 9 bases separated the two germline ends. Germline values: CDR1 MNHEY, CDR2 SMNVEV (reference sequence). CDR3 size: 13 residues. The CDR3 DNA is TGTGCCAGCAGGCCCGGGGGCACCGGGGAGCTGTTTTTT. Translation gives CASRPGGTGELFF.